The clone carrying this TCR beta chain was picked up one time. Antigen: not known. The entry originates in a study of cytomegalovirus exposure and HLA in healthy donors. Findings and caveats of the study: Only CMV serostatus was available as immune exposure information. Cytomegalovirus association was listed for 164 TCR beta chains. Later analysis identified a missense DCLRE1C variant that was linked to TCR beta V- and J-gene trimming. In an earlier analysis, most TCR beta V segments were productive about 90% or about 30% of the time.

The germline V gene encodes CDR1 MDHEN and CDR2 SYDVKM. J lost 5 bases, V lost 3 bases, and 8 bases had no gene match. This CDR3 contains 15 residues. Amplification used 60 Vbeta primers and 13 Jbeta primers. Method: immunoSEQ multiplex PCR; TCRdb's copy keeps in-frame clones and lacks some. The data show about 230,000 clones, with around four fifths seen just once and 0.5% to 0.7% held by the top ten. The receptor's source is a woman in her 40s in good health and CMV-seronegative. The rearrangement uses TRBV28 and TRBJ1-2; TRBD1 matches 8 bases. Material: PBMCs. CDR3 coding DNA: TGTGCCAGCAGTTTTAGTGACAGGGGCGTATATGGCTACACCTTC. It codes for CASSFSDRGVYGYTF.